This T cell receptor beta chain appears in the sequencing data of a study of T cells expressing NK-cell markers. The wider study: Eight donors were sequenced, seven testing HCMV-seropositive and one testing seronegative. Study outcomes and limitations: Where a handful of donors were concerned, these clonotypes also led the CD3+CD56-NKG2C+ fraction.

With regard to this clonotype: Its antigen remains unidentified.

Looked up from germline, CDR1 is LGHNT and CDR2 is FRNRAP. The CDR3 covers 18 residues. TCRdb re-called the 5' RACE reads and shows each CDR3 protein once, DNA omitted. The sample table includes 150,000 or so distinct CDR3 sequences. The receptor's source is a woman aged 18 to 75 in good health. This sequence joins TRBV12-5 and TRBJ2-3; TCRdb picks TRBD2, but there is no DNA to check that call. The sequencing input was blood T cells: a sorted CD56 or NKG2C T cell subset, CD4+ or CD8+ T cells, or bulk PBMC T cells (not recorded which). The CDR3 protein is CASGLGRTSVGYADTQYF.